These 6 T cell receptor beta chains share one sample of origin, sequenced in a study of blood T cell repertoires in COVID-19. The table came from immunoSEQ multiplex PCR; TCRdb's copy has only in-frame clones and leaves some out. The sample records fewer than 150,000 clones, more than 80% being singletons. The sequenced sample was peripheral blood. The receptors here all came from a woman over 75 with acute or convalescent COVID-19.

This clone was seen a single time. V is TRBV19 and J is TRBJ1-2, with 9 bases fitting TRBD1. Germline CDR1 is LNHDA and CDR2 is SQIVND (reference sequence). There are 17 residues in the CDR3. V dropped 2 bases and J dropped 2; count of bases not matched to a gene: 9. The CDR3 protein is CASSIKLRGQGNYGYTF. The CDR3 DNA follows: TGTGCCAGTAGTATAAAGTTACGAGGACAGGGGAACTATGGCTACACCTTC.

The rearrangement joins TRBV7-9 to TRBJ1-4; 9 bases are shared with TRBD1. Per germline, CDR1 SEHNR and CDR2 FQNEAQ (reference sequence). The CDR3 sequence is 14 residues long. V lost 5 bases, J lost 5 bases, and 3 bases stayed unmatched. The DNA of the CDR3 is TGTGCCAGCAGCGCAGGGACAGGGAATGAAAAACTGTTTTTT. Protein sequence: CASSAGTGNEKLFF.

J is TRBJ2-3 and V is TRBV7-2; D not resolved. Germline CDR1 and CDR2: SGHTA and FQGNSA. The CDR3 is 16 residues long. Trimming left V 4 bases short and J 8 bases short, with 22 bases between. CDR3: CASSSTFADESATQYF. CDR3 sequence (DNA): TGTGCCAGCAGCTCTACCTTTGCGGATGAGAGTGCTACGCAGTATTTT.

The chain carries TRBV7-2 and TRBJ1-6; 8 bases map to TRBD1. The CDR3 has 16 residues. Germline lookup yields CDR1 SGHTA and CDR2 FQGNSA. V shed 0 bases, J shed 9 bases, and the junction held 7 bases outside the gene matches. The DNA for the CDR3 is TGTGCCAGCAGCTTAGCAGGGACAGGCGGCACTTCACCCCTCCACTTT. The encoded protein is CASSLAGTGGTSPLHF.

The chain is built from TRBV15 and TRBJ2-5; 7 bases align to TRBD2. J was trimmed by 5 bases and V by 0 bases; bases with no gene match: 9. This CDR3 is 16 amino acids long. Germline V lookup: CDR1 LNHNV, CDR2 YYDKDF (reference sequence). Written as DNA, the CDR3 is TGTGCCACCAGCAGAGATATCGGGGGGAGAGGGGAGACCCAGTACTTC. Translated: CATSRDIGGRGETQYF.

The CDR3 region is CASSSQQGPYGYTF. The CDR3 DNA reads as TGTGCCAGCAGCTCCCAACAGGGCCCCTATGGCTACACCTTC. The chain uses TRBV7-2 and TRBJ1-2; maybe TRBD1 (6 bases). The CDR3 length is 14 residues. Germline assignment: CDR1 SGHTA and CDR2 FQGNSA. Trimming stripped 4 bases from V and 4 bases from J, with 13 bases between.